The clone carrying this T cell receptor beta chain has only one observation. Antigen unknown. The sample is drawn from a study of shared clonotypes between healthy human individuals. Overall study results and limits: Sequencing depth was expected to influence donor clonotype sharing.

Germline-derived CDR1 and CDR2 are SGHVS and FQNEAQ. Germline trimming cut 5 bases from V and 0 bases from J; bases unmatched to any gene: 7. The CDR3 covers 16 residues. Generated by immunoSEQ multiplex PCR, the TCRdb table keeps only in-frame clones and is missing some. The sample includes over 2 million clones, 85% to 95% of them seen just once. The material sequenced was naive CD4+ T cells sorted from blood. Sample subset: CD45RA+ positively selected. This clonotype originated in a man between 18 and 35 years old in good health. This chain joins TRBV7-8 and TRBJ2-1; 7 nucleotides line up with TRBD1. The DNA of the CDR3 is TGTGCCAGCAGCCTCGTTCGACAGGGCTCCTACAATGAGCAGTTCTTC. Protein product: CASSLVRQGSYNEQFF.